These T cell receptor beta chains were read from a single sample in a study of blood T cell repertoires in COVID-19. The repertoire was sequenced with immunoSEQ multiplex PCR; TCRdb's copy has only in-frame clones and lacks some. The sample holds about 60,000 clones, roughly 80% seen once. The sample consisted of PBMCs or T cells enriched from blood (not recorded which). These receptors were taken from a woman between 40 and 50 years old with acute COVID-19. Each CDR3 is given with its conserved first and last residue. Each record gives: D gene, clone size, V gene, CDR3 length, J gene, CDR3 DNA, CDR3 protein. D genes are given only for firm matches. A clone size is listed for some rows: how often the clone was seen (once, few, many), or a class if it is expanded.

TRBD2,-,TRBV28,15,TRBJ2-5,TGTGCCAGCACCTCGACTAGCGGGAGCGAAGAGACCCAGTACTTC,CASTSTSGSEETQYF
-,-,TRBV12-3/TRBV12-4,13,TRBJ2-3,TGTGCCAGCAGCCCCCTCTCCACAGATACGCAGTATTTT,CASSPLSTDTQYF
TRBD2,-,TRBV20-1,16,TRBJ2-2,TGCAGTGCTAGTTTGACTAGCGGGCCGAACACCGGGGAGCTGTTTTTT,CSASLTSGPNTGELFF
-,-,TRBV5-1,13,TRBJ2-3,TGCGCCAGCAGCTTCAGGGGAACAGATACGCAGTATTTT,CASSFRGTDTQYF
-,-,TRBV27,11,TRBJ1-2,TGTGCCAGCAGCTATAACTATGGCTACACCTTC,CASSYNYGYTF
TRBD1,-,TRBV5-4,15,TRBJ1-1,TGTGCCAGCAGCCAAAGGGACAGGGCGAACACTGAAGCTTTCTTT,CASSQRDRANTEAFF
-,-,TRBV7-8,11,TRBJ2-7,TGTGCCAGCAGCTTCTCCCTCGAGCAGTACTTC,CASSFSLEQYF
-,-,TRBV10-3,18,TRBJ2-2,TGTGCCATCAGTGAGGAGGTCCAGGGGATCTCGAACACCGGGGAGCTGTTTTTT,CAISEEVQGISNTGELFF
-,-,TRBV2,16,TRBJ1-1,TGTGCCAGCAGTGTTCCGCAGGACAGTCCCGACACTGAAGCTTTCTTT,CASSVPQDSPDTEAFF
-,-,TRBV6-5,15,TRBJ1-1,TGTGCCAGCAGTTACTCTCGGCCGGGAGCCACTGAAGCTTTCTTT,CASSYSRPGATEAFF
-,-,TRBV7-8,16,TRBJ1-2,TGTGCCAGCAGCCTGAACCGGGACAACGGGGTCTATGGCTACACCTTC,CASSLNRDNGVYGYTF
-,-,TRBV12-5,14,TRBJ1-3,TGTGCTAGTGGCCTAGGAGGATCTGGAAACACCATATATTTT,CASGLGGSGNTIYF
-,-,TRBV19,15,TRBJ1-4,TGTGCCAGTAGTACCCCGGGAAGACCTAATGAAAAACTGTTTTTT,CASSTPGRPNEKLFF
-,-,TRBV3-1/TRBV3-2,12,TRBJ2-1,TGTGCCAGCAGCCCGAGTCCCGAGCAGCAGTTCTTC,CASSPSPEQQFF
-,few,TRBV28,14,TRBJ1-4,TGTGCCAGCAGTCCACCCTGGGAGGGCGGAAAACTGTTTTTT,CASSPPWEGGKLFF
TRBD2,-,TRBV5-1,19,TRBJ2-3,TGCGCCAGCAGCTTGTGGACTAGCGGGGGGATCTTCCCCACAGATACGCAGTATTTT,CASSLWTSGGIFPTDTQYF
-,-,TRBV2,13,TRBJ2-7,TGTGCCAGCAGTGATAGGCCCCTTCCGGGGCAGTACTTC,CASSDRPLPGQYF
TRBD1,-,TRBV12-3/TRBV12-4,13,TRBJ2-1,TGTGCCAGCAGCCCCGACAGGGGAAATGAGCAGTTCTTC,CASSPDRGNEQFF